The 31 T cell receptor beta chains below all came from one sample that was sequenced in a study of blood T cell repertoires in COVID-19. Clones were sequenced by immunoSEQ multiplex PCR, and TCRdb holds only the in-frame ones, with some missing. The table shows about 250,000 clones, with about nine tenths occurring only once. What was sequenced was PBMCs or T cells enriched from blood (not recorded which). These receptors all come from a man aged 35 to 55 who had recovered from COVID-19.

The chain employs TRBV9 and TRBJ2-1; a possible D gene is TRBD2 (5 bases). V lost 1 base to trimming and J lost 1 base, with 9 bases between them. This CDR3 is built from 15 residues. The germline V gene encodes CDR1 SGDLS and CDR2 YYNGEE. The CDR3 DNA is TGTGCCAGCAGCGTATCCTCGGGGTCCTACAATGAGCAGTTCTTC. Amino acid sequence: CASSVSSGSYNEQFF.

In its sample, this clone was seen once. The chain carries TRBV5-4 and TRBJ2-1; the D gene is possibly TRBD2 (5 bases). Germline-derived CDR1 and CDR2 are SGHNT and YYREEE (reference sequence). V lost 4 bases and J lost 4, with 15 bases in between. This CDR3 is 15 amino acids long. The chain's CDR3 is CASSVEEGTYNEQFF. DNA of the CDR3: TGTGCCAGCAGCGTGGAAGAGGGTACGTACAATGAGCAGTTCTTC.

This clone was picked up many times. The gene calls are TRBV19 and TRBJ2-7; 11 nucleotides line up with TRBD1. J was trimmed by 6 bases and V by 10 bases; bases with no gene match: 8. The germline gives CDR1 LNHDA, CDR2 SQIVND (reference sequence). The CDR3 has 13 residues. The CDR3: CATHGQGAGEQYF. Here the CDR3 DNA reads TGTGCCACCCACGGACAGGGGGCAGGCGAGCAGTACTTC.

This clone was observed a few times. CDR3 DNA sequence: TGCGCCAGCAGCTTGGGCCGGTGGGGACAGACCTATGGCTACACCTTC. Its protein is CASSLGRWGQTYGYTF. V is TRBV5-1 and J is TRBJ1-2, with 7 bases identical to TRBD1. The CDR3 consists of 16 residues. J lost 4 bases, V lost 0 bases, and 9 bases had no gene match. CDR1 SGHRS and CDR2 YFSETQ come from the germline V gene.

V is TRBV7-9 and J is TRBJ1-2; 7 nucleotides match TRBD1. The CDR3 covers 14 residues. V gave up 3 bases and J gave up 4 bases; unmatched junction bases: 5. CDR1 is SEHNR and CDR2 is FQNEAQ in the germline V gene (reference sequence). The CDR3 region has the DNA TGTGCCAGCAGCTTGGAGGGGGCTAGCTATGGCTACACCTTC. Protein product: CASSLEGASYGYTF.

The chain is built from TRBV5-5 and TRBJ2-3, with 11 bases matching TRBD1. CDR1 and CDR2 from the germline V gene are SGHKS and YYEKEE (reference sequence). V was clipped by 3 bases and J by 2 bases; unmatched bases: 2. The CDR3 sequence is 15 residues long. CDR3 nucleotides: TGTGCCAGCAGCTCGGGACAGGGGGACACAGATACGCAGTATTTT. Protein product: CASSSGQGDTDTQYF.

The chain is built from TRBV2 and TRBJ2-7; TRBD1 is a possible D gene (7 bases). Germline V gene data show CDR1 as SNHLY and CDR2 as FYNNEI. The CDR3 runs to 14 residues. Deletions cut 2 bases from V and 6 bases from J, with 14 bases between. The CDR3 region has the DNA TGTGCCAGCAGTGAACAGGTCCAGGGGGGCGAGCAGTACTTC. Amino acids: CASSEQVQGGEQYF.

The V gene is TRBV6-5, the J gene TRBJ2-7; TRBD2 matches 8 bases. CDR3 length equals 14 residues. Germline CDR1 and CDR2: MNHEY and SVGAGI. With 7 bases clipped from V and 3 bases from J, the junction kept 8 bases outside the gene matches. CDR3 bases: TGTGCCAGCACCTACGGCGGGACTAGCTACGAGCAGTACTTC. Its translation is CASTYGGTSYEQYF.

The rearrangement links TRBV28 to TRBJ1-4; 7 bases map to TRBD1. The CDR3 sequence is 16 residues long. J lost 0 bases, V lost 8 bases, and 9 bases had no gene match. Germline loops: CDR1 MDHEN, CDR2 SYDVKM. The CDR3 DNA reads as TGTGCCAGCCATGAGGGGGCCATTGCAACTAATGAAAAACTGTTTTTT. Translating it yields CASHEGAIATNEKLFF.

The gene calls are TRBV18 and TRBJ2-7; the match to TRBD1 covers 9 bases. The CDR3 has 16 amino acids. Germline assignment: CDR1 KGHSH and CDR2 LQKENI. J gave up 4 bases and V 3 bases, and 10 bases lay outside the gene matches. The CDR3 sequence is CASSPYPRDRVYEQYF. In DNA form, the CDR3 reads TGTGCCAGCTCACCCTATCCAAGGGACAGGGTGTACGAGCAGTACTTC.

The V and J genes are TRBV6-5 and TRBJ2-7; 8 bases are shared with TRBD1. With V trimmed by 0 bases and J by 2 bases, 6 bases remained unmatched. This CDR3 is 16 amino acids long. Germline V CDR1 and CDR2: MNHEY, SVGAGI. The CDR3 protein is CASSYSRQGRTYEQYF. CDR3 sequence (DNA): TGTGCCAGCAGTTACTCAAGACAGGGGCGCACCTACGAGCAGTACTTC.

The chain has TRBV21-1 and TRBJ2-7; the D call in the table, TRBD2, was not verified against the DNA. TRBV21-1 is assigned pseudogene status. The CDR3 has 16 amino acids. The CDR3 reads CASSKASGSIPYEQYF. The CDR3 coding sequence is TGTGCCAGCAGCAAAGCTAGCGGGAGTATTCCCTACGAGCAGTACTTC.

The chain carries TRBV29-1 and TRBJ1-2, with unresolved D. V was trimmed by 3 bases and J by 2 bases, leaving 10 bases between them. This CDR3 is 13 amino acids long. CDR1 SQVTM and CDR2 ANQGSEA come from the germline V gene. The CDR3 nucleotides are TGCAGCGTTGATACTCATTTAAACTATGGCTACACCTTC. Its protein product is CSVDTHLNYGYTF.

The rearrangement uses TRBV4-3 and TRBJ2-7; 9 bases are a match to TRBD1. After removal of 1 base from V and 7 bases from J, the junction contained 5 bases not matched to a gene. Germline V gives CDR1 LGHNA, CDR2 YSLEER. This CDR3 contains 14 residues. CDR3: CASSQGQGVWEQYF. The CDR3 nucleotides are TGCGCCAGCAGCCAAGGACAGGGGGTATGGGAGCAGTACTTC.

This chain joins TRBV9 and TRBJ1-2; possibly TRBD1 for D (6 bases). Between the trimmed V and J ends, which lost 4 bases and 0 bases, there was a span of 13 bases. The CDR3 loop spans 15 amino acids. Germline CDR1 is SGDLS and CDR2 is YYNGEE. The CDR3 region has the DNA TGTGCCAGCAGCAAGAGGACAGTGGCTAACTATGGCTACACCTTC. Its translation is CASSKRTVANYGYTF. The full variable domain, completed using reference TRBV9 and TRBJ1-2, is DSGVTQTPKHLITATGQRVTLRCSPRSGDLSVYWYQQSLDQGLQFLIQYYNGEERAKGNILERFSAQQFPDLHSELNLSSLELGDSALYFCASSKRTVANYGYTFGSGTRLTVV.

This rearrangement joins TRBV7-3 to TRBJ2-5, with D hard to call. CDR3 length equals 11 residues. V was clipped by 6 bases and J by 4 bases, with 6 bases between them. Germline V gives CDR1 SGHTA, CDR2 FQGTGA. The CDR3 spells CASRSGETQYF. The CDR3 DNA sequence: TGTGCCAGCAGGTCAGGAGAGACCCAGTACTTC.

The CDR3 reads CASTPSGASYNEQFF. CDR3 sequence (DNA): TGTGCCAGCACCCCAAGCGGAGCCTCCTACAATGAGCAGTTCTTC. The chain couples TRBV9 to TRBJ2-1; TRBD2 might be the D (5 bases). Germline-derived CDR1 and CDR2 are SGDLS and YYNGEE. Trimming removed 6 bases at V and 0 bases at J, with 13 bases between. The CDR3 extends over 15 amino acids. Full variable domain (outside the CDR3, taken from reference TRBV9 and TRBJ2-1): DSGVTQTPKHLITATGQRVTLRCSPRSGDLSVYWYQQSLDQGLQFLIQYYNGEERAKGNILERFSAQQFPDLHSELNLSSLELGDSALYFCASTPSGASYNEQFFGPGTRLTVL.

The J gene is TRBJ1-3, the V gene TRBV6-5, with TRBD1 as a possible D gene (5 bases). This CDR3 spans 15 amino acids. CDR1 is MNHEY and CDR2 is SVGAGI in the germline V gene. Trimming took off 2 bases at V and 4 bases at J, with 12 bases between the two ends. This chain's CDR3 is CASSYLQGAGNTIYF. The CDR3 DNA follows: TGTGCCAGCAGTTACCTGCAGGGTGCAGGAAACACCATATATTTT.

The chain uses TRBV27 and TRBJ1-3, with TRBD1 as a possible D gene (5 bases). The CDR3 is made up of 15 amino acids. Germline V lookup: CDR1 MNHEY, CDR2 SMNVEV (reference sequence). V lost 2 bases to trimming and J lost 0 bases, with 8 bases between them. CDR3 amino acids: CASSLDSSSGNTIYF. The CDR3 nucleotides are TGTGCCAGCAGTTTAGACAGTAGCTCTGGAAACACCATATATTTT.

The chain links TRBV7-2 to TRBJ1-2, with D perhaps matching TRBD1 (5 bases). With 1 base removed from V and 8 bases from J, the gap between germline ends came to 14 bases. Germline V lookup: CDR1 SGHTA, CDR2 FQGNSA. The CDR3 length is 14 residues. In DNA form, the CDR3 reads TGTGCCAGCAGCTTAGGGGGCCCGGTGCGGGGCTACACCTTC. Its translation is CASSLGGPVRGYTF.

CDR3 residues: CASEAVSGNTIYF. Here the CDR3 DNA reads TGTGCCAGTGAGGCAGTCTCTGGAAACACCATATATTTT. The chain employs TRBV6-5 and TRBJ1-3, with D unclear. Deletions cut 9 bases from V and 0 bases from J, with 9 bases between. CDR3 length: 13 amino acids. The V gene's germline CDR1 is MNHEY and CDR2 SVGAGI.

V is TRBV5-1 and J is TRBJ2-7; TRBD2 matches 9 bases. Germline V CDR1 and CDR2: SGHRS, YFSETQ. The V gene end was trimmed by 2 bases and the J gene end by 7 bases; junction bases not matched to a gene: 4. The CDR3 totals 13 residues. The CDR3 is CASSLLAGAEQYF. CDR3 coding DNA: TGCGCCAGCAGCTTATTAGCGGGAGCGGAGCAGTACTTC.

The chain employs TRBV5-4 and TRBJ2-1, with D tentatively TRBD1 (6 bases). CDR1 and CDR2 from the germline V gene are SGHNT and YYREEE (reference sequence). Deletions cut 7 bases from V and 8 bases from J, with 25 bases between. The CDR3 has 16 residues. CDR3 sequence (DNA): TGTGCCAGCGCGTTTTACAGGGTAAGAGCCGTCGATGAGCAGTTCTTC. This codes for CASAFYRVRAVDEQFF.

This chain links TRBV2 with TRBJ2-3, with 9 bases fitting TRBD2. The germline CDR1 and CDR2 sequences are SNHLY and FYNNEI. V trimming: 6 bases; J trimming: 2 bases; junction bases outside the gene matches: 3. CDR3 size: 14 residues. The CDR3 spells CASSRLAVTDTQYF. The CDR3 coding sequence is TGTGCCAGCAGCAGACTAGCGGTCACAGATACGCAGTATTTT.

The V call is TRBV21-1, the J call TRBJ1-1. TRBV21-1 is classified as a pseudogene. The CDR3 totals 19 residues. CDR3 amino acids: CASSIIDPPSLAGSTEAFF. CDR3 in DNA: TGTGCCAGCAGCATTATAGACCCCCCGTCCCTAGCAGGATCCACTGAAGCTTTCTTT.

This clone has only a few counts. CDR3 coding DNA: TGCGCCAGCAGCTTGCGACAGGGTGACGACACCATATATTTT. Translation: CASSLRQGDDTIYF. The genes are TRBV5-1 and TRBJ1-3, with 7 bases lining up with TRBD1. Germline V gene sequence: CDR1 SGHRS, CDR2 YFSETQ. Germline trimming cut 1 base from V and 8 bases from J; bases unmatched to any gene: 6. The CDR3 contains 14 residues. The full variable domain, with the rest looked up from reference TRBV5-1 and TRBJ1-3, is KAGVTQTPRYLIKTRGQQVTLSCSPISGHRSVSWYQQTPGQGLQFLFEYFSETQRNKGNFPGRFSGRQFSNSRSEMNVSTLELGDSALYLCASSLRQGDDTIYFGEGSWLTVV.

Of note for this clone: A much bigger clone sits one base away, suggesting this may be a read error. The chain uses TRBV28 and TRBJ2-7; no firm D call. Germline assignment: CDR1 MDHEN and CDR2 SYDVKM. This CDR3 has 13 residues. Trimming removed 2 bases at V and 0 bases at J, with 5 bases between. The CDR3 sequence: CASSLPGSYEQYF. DNA for the CDR3: TGTGCCAGCAGTTTACCGGGCTCCTACGAGCAGTACTTC. Full variable domain (outside the CDR3, taken from reference TRBV28 and TRBJ2-7): DVKVTQSSRYLVKRTGEKVFLECVQDMDHENMFWYRQDPGLGLRLIYFSYDVKMKEKGDIPEGYSVSREKKERFSLILESASTNQTSMYLCASSLPGSYEQYFGPGTRLTVT.

This clone was seen a single time. J is TRBJ1-1 and V is TRBV19; 7 bases are a match to TRBD1. The CDR3 covers 15 residues. The germline gives CDR1 LNHDA, CDR2 SQIVND (reference sequence). CDR3 in amino acids: CASLQPGTVNTEAFF. CDR3 DNA sequence: TGTGCGAGCCTGCAACCCGGGACAGTGAACACTGAAGCTTTCTTT.

The J gene is TRBJ2-5, the V gene TRBV30; 12 positions agree with TRBD1. The CDR3 spans 15 residues. Germline CDR1 is GTSNPN and CDR2 is SVGIG (reference sequence). V lost 2 bases to trimming and J lost 5 bases; unmatched junction nucleotides: 6. CDR3 loop: CAWSPGQGAAETQYF. The CDR3 nucleotides read TGTGCCTGGAGTCCGGGACAGGGGGCTGCGGAGACCCAGTACTTC.

The rearrangement joins TRBV2 to TRBJ1-4, with 10 bases aligning to TRBD1. This CDR3 has 15 residues. V lost 7 bases and J lost 8; bases outside the gene matches: 10. CDR1 SNHLY and CDR2 FYNNEI come from the germline V gene. Written as DNA, the CDR3 is TGTGCCAGCAAAGGCCCGACAGGGGGCTGGGAAAAACTGTTTTTT. This sequence encodes CASKGPTGGWEKLFF.

V gene TRBV13 combines with J gene TRBJ2-4; 7 bases match TRBD2. Germline CDR1 PRHDT, CDR2 FYEKMQ (reference sequence). The V gene end was trimmed by 8 bases and the J gene end by 3 bases; junction bases not matched to a gene: 7. The CDR3 length is 14 residues. CDR3 nucleotides: TGTGCCAGCCGAGTAGCGGGTGGCAAAAACATTCAGTACTTC. Residues: CASRVAGGKNIQYF.